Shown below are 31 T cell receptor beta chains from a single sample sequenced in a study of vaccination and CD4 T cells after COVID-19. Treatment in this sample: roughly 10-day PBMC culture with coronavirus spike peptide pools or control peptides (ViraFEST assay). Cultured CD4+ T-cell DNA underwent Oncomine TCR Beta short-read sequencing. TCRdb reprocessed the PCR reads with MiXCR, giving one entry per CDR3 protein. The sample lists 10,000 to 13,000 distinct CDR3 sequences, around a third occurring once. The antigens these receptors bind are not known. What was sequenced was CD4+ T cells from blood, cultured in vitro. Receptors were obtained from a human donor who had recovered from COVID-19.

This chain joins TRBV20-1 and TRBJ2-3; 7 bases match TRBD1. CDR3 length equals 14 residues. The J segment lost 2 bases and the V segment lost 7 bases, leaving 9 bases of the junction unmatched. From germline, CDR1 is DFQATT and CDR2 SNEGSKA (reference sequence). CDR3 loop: CSVQPGQITDTQYF. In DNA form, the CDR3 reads TGCAGTGTTCAACCGGGACAGATCACAGATACGCAGTATTTT.

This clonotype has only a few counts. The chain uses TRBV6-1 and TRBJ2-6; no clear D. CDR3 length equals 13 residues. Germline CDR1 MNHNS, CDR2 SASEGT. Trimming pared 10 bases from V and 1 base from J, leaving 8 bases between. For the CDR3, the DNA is TGTGCCACCGAGCAGTCTGGGGCCAACGTCCTGACTTTC. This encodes CATEQSGANVLTF.

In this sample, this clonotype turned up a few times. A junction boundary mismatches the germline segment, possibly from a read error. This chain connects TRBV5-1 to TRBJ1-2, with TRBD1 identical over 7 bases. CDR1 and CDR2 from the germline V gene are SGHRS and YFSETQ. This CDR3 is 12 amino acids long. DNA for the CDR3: TGCGCCGGCAGCTTGGAGGGGGCTGGCTACACCTTC. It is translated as CAGSLEGAGYTF.

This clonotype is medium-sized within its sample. The CDR3: CASRSGGAYGYTF. The CDR3, as DNA: TGTGCCAGCAGAAGCGGGGGAGCCTATGGCTACACCTTC. The chain has TRBV6-2 or TRBV6-3 and TRBJ1-2, with a possible D match to TRBD1 (5 bases). There are 13 residues in the CDR3. V lost 6 bases, J lost 4 bases, and 12 bases lay in between. In germline, CDR1 is MNHEY, CDR2 SVGEGT.

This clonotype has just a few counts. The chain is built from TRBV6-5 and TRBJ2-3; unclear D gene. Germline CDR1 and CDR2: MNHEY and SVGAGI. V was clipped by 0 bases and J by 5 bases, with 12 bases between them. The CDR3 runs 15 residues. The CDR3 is CASSYSLKGGDTQYF. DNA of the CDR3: TGTGCCAGCAGTTACTCCCTAAAAGGCGGAGATACGCAGTATTTT.

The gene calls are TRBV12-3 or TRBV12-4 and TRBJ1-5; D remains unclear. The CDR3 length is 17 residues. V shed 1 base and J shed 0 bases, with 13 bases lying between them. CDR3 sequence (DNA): TGTGCCAGCAGTTTAGTCTCGACACAAAATAGCAATCAGCCCCAGCATTTT. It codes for CASSLVSTQNSNQPQHF.

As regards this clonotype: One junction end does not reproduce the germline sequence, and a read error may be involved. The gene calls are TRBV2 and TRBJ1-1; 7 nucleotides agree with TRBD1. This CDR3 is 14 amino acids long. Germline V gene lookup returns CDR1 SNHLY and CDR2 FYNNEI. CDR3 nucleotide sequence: TGTGCCAGCAGGGGGGACAGCCAGAACACTGAAGCTTCCTTT. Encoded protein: CASRGDSQNTEASF.

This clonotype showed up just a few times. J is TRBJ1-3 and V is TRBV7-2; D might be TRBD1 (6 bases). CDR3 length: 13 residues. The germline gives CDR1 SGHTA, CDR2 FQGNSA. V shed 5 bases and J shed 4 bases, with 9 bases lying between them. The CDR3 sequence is CASSMDRGNTIYF. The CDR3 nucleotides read TGTGCCAGCAGCATGGACAGAGGAAACACCATATATTTT.

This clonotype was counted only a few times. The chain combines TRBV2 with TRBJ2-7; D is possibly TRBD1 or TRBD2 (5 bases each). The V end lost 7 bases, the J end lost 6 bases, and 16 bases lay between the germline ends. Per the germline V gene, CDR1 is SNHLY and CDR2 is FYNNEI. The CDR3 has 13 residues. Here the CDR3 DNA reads TGTGCCAGCACCACGGACACGAGGGGCGAGCAGTACTTC. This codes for CASTTDTRGEQYF.

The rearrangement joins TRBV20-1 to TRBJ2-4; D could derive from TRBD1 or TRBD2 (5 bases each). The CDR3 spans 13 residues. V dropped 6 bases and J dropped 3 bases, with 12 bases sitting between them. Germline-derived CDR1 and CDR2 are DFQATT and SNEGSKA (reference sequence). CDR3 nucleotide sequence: TGCAGTGCCCGAGGGGACGGCAAAAACATTCAGTACTTC. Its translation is CSARGDGKNIQYF.

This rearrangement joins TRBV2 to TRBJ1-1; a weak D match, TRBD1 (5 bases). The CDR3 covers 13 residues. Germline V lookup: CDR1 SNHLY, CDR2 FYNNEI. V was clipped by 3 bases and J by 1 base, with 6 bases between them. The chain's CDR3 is CASSDQGNTEAFF. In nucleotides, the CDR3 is TGTGCCAGCAGTGACCAGGGGAACACTGAAGCTTTCTTT.

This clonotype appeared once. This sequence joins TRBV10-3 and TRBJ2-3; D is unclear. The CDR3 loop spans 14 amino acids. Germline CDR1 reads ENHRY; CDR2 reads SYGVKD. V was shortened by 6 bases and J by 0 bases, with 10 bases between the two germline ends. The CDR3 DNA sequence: TGTGCCATCAGGCCAAGCGAGAGCACAGATACGCAGTATTTT. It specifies CAIRPSESTDTQYF.

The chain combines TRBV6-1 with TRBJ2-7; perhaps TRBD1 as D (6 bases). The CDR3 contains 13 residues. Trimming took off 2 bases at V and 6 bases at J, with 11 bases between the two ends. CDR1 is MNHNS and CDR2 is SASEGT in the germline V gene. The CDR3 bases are TGTGCCAGCAGTGAATATTCCAGGGGCGAGCAGTACTTC. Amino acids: CASSEYSRGEQYF.

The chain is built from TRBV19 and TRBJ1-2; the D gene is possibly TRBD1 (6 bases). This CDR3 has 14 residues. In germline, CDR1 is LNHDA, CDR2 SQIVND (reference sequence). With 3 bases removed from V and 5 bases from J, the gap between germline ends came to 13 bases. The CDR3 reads CASSISGAMYGYTF. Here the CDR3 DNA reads TGTGCCAGTAGTATTTCGGGGGCGATGTATGGCTACACCTTC.

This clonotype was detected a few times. Here the CDR3 reads CASRTGAYSNQPQHF. DNA for the CDR3: TGTGCCAGTAGGACAGGGGCTTATAGCAATCAGCCCCAGCATTTT. The chain recombines TRBV19 with TRBJ1-5; 8 bases fit TRBD1. This CDR3 region has 15 residues. Germline V lookup: CDR1 LNHDA, CDR2 SQIVND (reference sequence). J gave up 0 bases and V 6 bases, and 4 bases lay outside the gene matches.

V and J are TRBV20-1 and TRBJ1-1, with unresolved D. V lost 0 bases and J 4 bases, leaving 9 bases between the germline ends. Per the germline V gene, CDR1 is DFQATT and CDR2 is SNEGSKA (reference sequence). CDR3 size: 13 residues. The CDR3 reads CSARDLGGTEAFF. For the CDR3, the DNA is TGCAGTGCTAGAGATCTAGGCGGCACTGAAGCTTTCTTT.

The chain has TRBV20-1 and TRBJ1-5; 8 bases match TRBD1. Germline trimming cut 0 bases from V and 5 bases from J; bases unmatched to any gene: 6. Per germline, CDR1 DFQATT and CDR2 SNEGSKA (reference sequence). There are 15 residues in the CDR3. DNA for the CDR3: TGCAGTGCTAGAGAAACCGGGACAGGAGATCAGCCCCAGCATTTT. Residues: CSARETGTGDQPQHF.

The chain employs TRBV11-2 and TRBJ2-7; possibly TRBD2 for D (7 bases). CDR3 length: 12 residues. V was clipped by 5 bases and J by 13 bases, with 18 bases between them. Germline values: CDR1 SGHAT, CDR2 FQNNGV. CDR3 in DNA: TGTGCCAGCAGCCCCCAAGGGGGGGTAGGATACTTC. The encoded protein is CASSPQGGVGYF. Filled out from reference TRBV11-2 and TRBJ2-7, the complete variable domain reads EAGVAQSPRYKIIEKRQSVAFWCNPISGHATLYWYQQILGQGPKLLIQFQNNGVVDDSQLPKDRFSAERLKGVDSTLKIQPAKLEDSAVYLCASSPQGGVGYFGPGTRLTVT.

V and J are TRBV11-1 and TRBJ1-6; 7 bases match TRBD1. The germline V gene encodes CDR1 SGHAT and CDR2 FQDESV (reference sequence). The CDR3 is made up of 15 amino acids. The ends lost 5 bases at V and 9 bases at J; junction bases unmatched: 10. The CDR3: CASSRRTGSTSPLHF. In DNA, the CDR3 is TGTGCCAGCAGCCGGAGGACAGGTTCTACTTCACCCCTCCACTTT.

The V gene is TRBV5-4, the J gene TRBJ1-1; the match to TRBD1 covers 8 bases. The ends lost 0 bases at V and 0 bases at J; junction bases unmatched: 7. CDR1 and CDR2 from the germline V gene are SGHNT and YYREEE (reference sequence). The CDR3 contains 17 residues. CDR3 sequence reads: CASSLVQGAGLNTEAFF. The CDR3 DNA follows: TGTGCCAGCAGCTTGGTTCAGGGGGCGGGGTTGAACACTGAAGCTTTCTTT.

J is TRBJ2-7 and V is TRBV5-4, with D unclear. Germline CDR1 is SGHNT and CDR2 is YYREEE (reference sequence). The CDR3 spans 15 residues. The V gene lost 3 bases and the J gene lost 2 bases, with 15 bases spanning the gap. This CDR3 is CASSYGPLGTYEQYF. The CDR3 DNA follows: TGTGCCAGCAGCTACGGGCCCCTGGGCACCTACGAGCAGTACTTC.

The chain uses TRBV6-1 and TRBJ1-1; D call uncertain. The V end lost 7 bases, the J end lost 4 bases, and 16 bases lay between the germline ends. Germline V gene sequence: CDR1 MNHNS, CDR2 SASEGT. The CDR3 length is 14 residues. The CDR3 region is CASKKVTRGTEAFF. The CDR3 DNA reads TGTGCCAGCAAAAAGGTGACCCGGGGCACTGAAGCTTTCTTT.

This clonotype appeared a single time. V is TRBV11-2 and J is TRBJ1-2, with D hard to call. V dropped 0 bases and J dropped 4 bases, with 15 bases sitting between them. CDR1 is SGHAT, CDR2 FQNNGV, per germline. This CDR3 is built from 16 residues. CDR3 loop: CASSLDETRVSYGYTF. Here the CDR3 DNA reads TGTGCCAGCAGCTTAGATGAGACGAGGGTTTCCTATGGCTACACCTTC.

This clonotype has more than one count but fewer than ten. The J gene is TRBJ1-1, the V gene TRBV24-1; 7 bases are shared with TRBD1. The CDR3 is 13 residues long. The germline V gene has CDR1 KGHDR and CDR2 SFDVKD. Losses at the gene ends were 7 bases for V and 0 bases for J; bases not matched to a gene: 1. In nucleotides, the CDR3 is TGTGCCACCAGGGGACAGATGAACACTGAAGCTTTCTTT. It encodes CATRGQMNTEAFF.

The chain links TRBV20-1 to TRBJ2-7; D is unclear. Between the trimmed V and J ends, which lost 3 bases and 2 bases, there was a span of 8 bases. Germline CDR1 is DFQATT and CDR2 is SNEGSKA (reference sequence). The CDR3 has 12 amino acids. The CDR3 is CSASPATYEQYF. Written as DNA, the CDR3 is TGCAGTGCTAGTCCAGCCACCTACGAGCAGTACTTC.

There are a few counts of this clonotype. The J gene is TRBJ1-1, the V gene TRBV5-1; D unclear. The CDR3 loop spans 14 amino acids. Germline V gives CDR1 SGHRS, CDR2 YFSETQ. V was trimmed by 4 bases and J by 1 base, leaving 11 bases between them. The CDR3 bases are TGCGCCAGCAGCGTTGACATACGGAACACTGAAGCTTTCTTT. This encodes CASSVDIRNTEAFF.

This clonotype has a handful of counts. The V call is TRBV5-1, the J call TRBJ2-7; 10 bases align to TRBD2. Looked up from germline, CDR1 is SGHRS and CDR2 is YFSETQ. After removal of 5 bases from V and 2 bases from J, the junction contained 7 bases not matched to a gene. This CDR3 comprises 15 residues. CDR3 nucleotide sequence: TGCGCCAGCAGTCCCTTAGCGGGGGGTCCCTACGAGCAGTACTTC. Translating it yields CASSPLAGGPYEQYF.

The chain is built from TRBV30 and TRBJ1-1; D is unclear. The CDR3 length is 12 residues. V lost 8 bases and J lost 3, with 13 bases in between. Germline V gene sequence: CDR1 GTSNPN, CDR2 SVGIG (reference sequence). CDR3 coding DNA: TGTGCCCTAGACTCACCGCACACTGAAGCTTTCTTT. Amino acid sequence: CALDSPHTEAFF.

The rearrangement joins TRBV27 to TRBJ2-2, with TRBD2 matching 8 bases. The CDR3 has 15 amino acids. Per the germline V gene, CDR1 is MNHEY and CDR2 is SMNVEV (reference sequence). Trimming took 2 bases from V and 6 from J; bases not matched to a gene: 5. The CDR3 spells CASSLGIAGPGELFF. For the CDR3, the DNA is TGTGCCAGCAGTTTAGGGATAGCGGGACCCGGGGAGCTGTTTTTT.

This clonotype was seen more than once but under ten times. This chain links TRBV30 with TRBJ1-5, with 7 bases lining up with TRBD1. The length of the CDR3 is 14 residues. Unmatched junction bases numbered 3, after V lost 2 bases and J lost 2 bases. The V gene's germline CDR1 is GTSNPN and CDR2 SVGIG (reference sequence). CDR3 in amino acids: CAWSRQGGNQPQHF. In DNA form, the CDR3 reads TGTGCCTGGAGTAGACAGGGCGGCAATCAGCCCCAGCATTTT.

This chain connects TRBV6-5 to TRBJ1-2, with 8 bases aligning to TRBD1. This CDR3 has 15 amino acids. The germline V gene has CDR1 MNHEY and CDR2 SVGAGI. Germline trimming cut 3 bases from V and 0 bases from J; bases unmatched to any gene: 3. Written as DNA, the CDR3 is TGTGCCAGCAGTTATGACAGGGGAACTAACTATGGCTACACCTTC. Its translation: CASSYDRGTNYGYTF.